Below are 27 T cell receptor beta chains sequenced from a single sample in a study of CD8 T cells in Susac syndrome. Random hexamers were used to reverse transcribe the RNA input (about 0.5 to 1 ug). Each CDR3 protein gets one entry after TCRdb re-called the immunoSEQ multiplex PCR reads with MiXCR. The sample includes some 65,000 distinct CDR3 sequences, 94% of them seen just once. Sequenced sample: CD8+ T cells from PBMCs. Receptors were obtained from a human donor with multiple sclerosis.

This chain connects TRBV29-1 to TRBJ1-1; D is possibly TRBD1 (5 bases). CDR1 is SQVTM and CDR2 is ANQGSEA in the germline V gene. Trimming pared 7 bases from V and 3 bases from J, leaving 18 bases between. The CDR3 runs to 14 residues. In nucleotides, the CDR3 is TGCAGCGCCGAGGGTACCGGGGCGTACACTGAAGCTTTCTTT. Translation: CSAEGTGAYTEAFF.

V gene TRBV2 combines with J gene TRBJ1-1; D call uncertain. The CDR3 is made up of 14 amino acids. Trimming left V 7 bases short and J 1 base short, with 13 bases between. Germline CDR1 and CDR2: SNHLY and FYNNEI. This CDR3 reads CASMAIEGNTEAFF. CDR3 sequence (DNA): TGTGCCAGCATGGCCATTGAGGGGAACACTGAAGCTTTCTTT.

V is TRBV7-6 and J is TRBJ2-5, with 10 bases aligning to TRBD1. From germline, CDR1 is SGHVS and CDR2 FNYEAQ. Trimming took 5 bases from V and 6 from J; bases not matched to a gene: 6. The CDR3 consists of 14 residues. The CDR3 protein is CASSEGQGFKTQYF. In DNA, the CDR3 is TGTGCCAGCAGCGAGGGACAGGGGTTCAAGACCCAGTACTTC. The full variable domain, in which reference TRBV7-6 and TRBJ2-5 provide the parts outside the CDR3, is GAGVSQSPRYKVTKRGQDVALRCDPISGHVSLYWYRQALGQGPEFLTYFNYEAQQDKSGLPNDRFSAERPEGSISTLTIQRTEQRDSAMYRCASSEGQGFKTQYFGPGTRLLVL.

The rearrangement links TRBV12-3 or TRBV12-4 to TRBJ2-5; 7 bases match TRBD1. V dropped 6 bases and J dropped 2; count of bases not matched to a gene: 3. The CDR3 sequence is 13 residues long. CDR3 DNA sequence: TGTGCCAGCAGCTGGGGACAGCAAGAGACCCAGTACTTC. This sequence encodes CASSWGQQETQYF.

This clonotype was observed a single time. DNA of the CDR3: TGCAGCGTCCAAGGCGGCACAGATACGCAGTATTTT. Translated, it gives CSVQGGTDTQYF. The chain uses TRBV29-1 and TRBJ2-3; D not resolved. The CDR3 is 12 amino acids. Germline V gives CDR1 SQVTM, CDR2 ANQGSEA. The V end lost 6 bases, the J end lost 1 base, and 8 bases lay between the germline ends.

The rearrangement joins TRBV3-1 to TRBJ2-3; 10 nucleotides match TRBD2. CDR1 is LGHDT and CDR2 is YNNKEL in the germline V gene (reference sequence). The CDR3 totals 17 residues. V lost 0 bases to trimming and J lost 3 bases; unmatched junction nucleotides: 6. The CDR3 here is CASSQELAGVGTDTQYF. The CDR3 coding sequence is TGTGCCAGCAGCCAAGAGCTAGCGGGAGTGGGGACAGATACGCAGTATTTT.

The CDR3 nucleotides read TGTGCCAGCAGCCAGGGGGGTTTTCCTGAAGCTTTCTTT. Protein product: CASSQGGFPEAFF. The chain uses TRBV7-9 and TRBJ1-1; 7 positions agree with TRBD1. After removal of 5 bases from V and 6 bases from J, the junction contained 6 bases not matched to a gene. CDR1 and CDR2 from the germline V gene are SEHNR and FQNEAQ (reference sequence). The CDR3 is made up of 13 amino acids.

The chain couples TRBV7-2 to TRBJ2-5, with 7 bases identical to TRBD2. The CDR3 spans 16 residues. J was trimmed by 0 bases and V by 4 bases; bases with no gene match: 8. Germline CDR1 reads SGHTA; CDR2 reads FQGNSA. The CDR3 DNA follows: TGTGCCAGCAGCTCCCCCGGGGGGACGTACCAAGAGACCCAGTACTTC. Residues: CASSSPGGTYQETQYF.

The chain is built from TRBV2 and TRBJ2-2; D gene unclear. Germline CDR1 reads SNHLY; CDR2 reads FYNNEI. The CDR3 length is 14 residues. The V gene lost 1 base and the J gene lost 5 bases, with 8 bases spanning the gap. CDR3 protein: CASSEEGWTGELFF. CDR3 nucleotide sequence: TGTGCCAGCAGTGAAGAAGGGTGGACCGGGGAGCTGTTTTTT.

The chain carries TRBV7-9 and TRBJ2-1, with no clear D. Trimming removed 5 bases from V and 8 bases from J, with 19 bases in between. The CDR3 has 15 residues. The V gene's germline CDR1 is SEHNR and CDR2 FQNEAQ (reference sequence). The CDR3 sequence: CASSNMGSQYYEQFF. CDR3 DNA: TGTGCCAGCAGCAACATGGGTTCTCAGTATTATGAGCAGTTCTTC.

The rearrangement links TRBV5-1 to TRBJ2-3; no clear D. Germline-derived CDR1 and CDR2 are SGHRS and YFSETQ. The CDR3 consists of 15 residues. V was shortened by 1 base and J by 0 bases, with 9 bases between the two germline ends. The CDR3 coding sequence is TGCGCCAGCAGCTTGTTAGCACGAAGCACAGATACGCAGTATTTT. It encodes CASSLLARSTDTQYF.

The CDR3 DNA follows: TGTGCCAGCAGTCCTTGGGTCGGCGGCCTACCTAGCACAGATACGCAGTATTTT. Residues: CASSPWVGGLPSTDTQYF. The chain employs TRBV27 and TRBJ2-3; D is unresolved. Germline V gene sequence: CDR1 MNHEY, CDR2 SMNVEV (reference sequence). V lost 5 bases, J lost 0 bases, and 21 bases lay in between. This CDR3 has 18 residues.

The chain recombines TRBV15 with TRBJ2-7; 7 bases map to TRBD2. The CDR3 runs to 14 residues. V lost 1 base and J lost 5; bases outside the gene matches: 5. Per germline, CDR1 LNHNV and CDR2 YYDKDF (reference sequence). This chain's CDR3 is CATSRAGGSNEQYF. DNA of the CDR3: TGTGCCACCAGCAGAGCGGGAGGTTCCAACGAGCAGTACTTC. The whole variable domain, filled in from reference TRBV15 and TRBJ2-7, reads DAMVIQNPRYQVTQFGKPVTLSCSQTLNHNVMYWYQQKSSQAPKLLFHYYDKDFNNEADTPDNFQSRRPNTSFCFLDIRSPGLGDTAMYLCATSRAGGSNEQYFGPGTRLTVT.

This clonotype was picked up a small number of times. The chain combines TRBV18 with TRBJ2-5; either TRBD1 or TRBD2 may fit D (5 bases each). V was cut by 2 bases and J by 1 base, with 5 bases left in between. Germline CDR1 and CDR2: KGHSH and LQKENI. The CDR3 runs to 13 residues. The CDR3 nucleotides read TGTGCCAGCTCACCAGGGGGCCAAGAGACCCAGTACTTC. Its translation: CASSPGGQETQYF.

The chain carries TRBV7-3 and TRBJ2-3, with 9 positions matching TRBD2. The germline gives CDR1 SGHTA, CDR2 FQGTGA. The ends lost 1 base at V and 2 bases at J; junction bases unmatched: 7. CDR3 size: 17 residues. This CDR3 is CASSLSGSGGTTDTQYF. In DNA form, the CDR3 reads TGTGCCAGCAGCTTAAGTGGTAGCGGGGGAACCACAGATACGCAGTATTTT.

The CDR3: CASQGWTEAFF. CDR3 DNA sequence: TGTGCCAGCCAGGGATGGACTGAAGCTTTCTTT. This chain joins TRBV2 and TRBJ1-1; perhaps TRBD1 as D (5 bases). Germline V CDR1 and CDR2: SNHLY, FYNNEI. V was shortened by 8 bases and J by 5 bases, with 9 bases between the two germline ends. This CDR3 has 11 amino acids.

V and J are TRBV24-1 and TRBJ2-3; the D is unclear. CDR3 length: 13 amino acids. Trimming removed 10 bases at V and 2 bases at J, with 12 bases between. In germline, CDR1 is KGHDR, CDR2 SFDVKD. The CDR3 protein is CATFDTHTDTQYF. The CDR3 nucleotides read TGTGCCACATTCGACACTCACACAGATACGCAGTATTTT.

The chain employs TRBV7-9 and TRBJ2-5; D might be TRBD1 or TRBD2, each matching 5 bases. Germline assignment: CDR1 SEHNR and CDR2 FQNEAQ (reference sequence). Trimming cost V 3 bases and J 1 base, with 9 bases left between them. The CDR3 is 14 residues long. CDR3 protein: CASSFPGAQETQYF. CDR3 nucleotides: TGTGCCAGCAGCTTCCCCGGGGCCCAAGAGACCCAGTACTTC.

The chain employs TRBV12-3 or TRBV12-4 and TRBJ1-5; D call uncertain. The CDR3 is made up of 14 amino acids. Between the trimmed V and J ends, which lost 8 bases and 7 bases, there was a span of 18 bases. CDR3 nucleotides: TGTGCCAGCTCCCGCCCTGGGTCTTGGCAGCCCCAGCATTTT. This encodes CASSRPGSWQPQHF.

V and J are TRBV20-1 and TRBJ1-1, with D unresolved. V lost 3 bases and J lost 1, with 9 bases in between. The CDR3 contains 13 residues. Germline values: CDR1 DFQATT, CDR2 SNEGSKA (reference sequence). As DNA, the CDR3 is TGCAGTGCTAGTATTAGGGAGAACACTGAAGCTTTCTTT. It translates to CSASIRENTEAFF.

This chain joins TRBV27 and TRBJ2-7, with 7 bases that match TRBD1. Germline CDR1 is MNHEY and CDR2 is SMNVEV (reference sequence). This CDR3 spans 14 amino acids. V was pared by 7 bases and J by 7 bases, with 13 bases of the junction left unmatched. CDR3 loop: CASNPRQGDREQYF. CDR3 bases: TGTGCCAGCAACCCTAGACAGGGAGATAGAGAGCAGTACTTC.

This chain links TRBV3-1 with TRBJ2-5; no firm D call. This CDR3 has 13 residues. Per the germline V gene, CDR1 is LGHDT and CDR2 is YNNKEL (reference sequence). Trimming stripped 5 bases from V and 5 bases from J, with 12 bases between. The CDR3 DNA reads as TGTGCCAGCAGCGACCCAAAGAGGGAGACCCAGTACTTC. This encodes CASSDPKRETQYF.

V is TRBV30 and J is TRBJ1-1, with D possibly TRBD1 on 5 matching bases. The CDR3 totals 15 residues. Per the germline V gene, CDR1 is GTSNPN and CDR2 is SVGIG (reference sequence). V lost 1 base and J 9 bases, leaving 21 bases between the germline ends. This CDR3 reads CAWSEGVGDSSQAFF. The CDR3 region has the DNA TGTGCCTGGAGTGAAGGCGTAGGGGACTCCTCTCAAGCTTTCTTT.

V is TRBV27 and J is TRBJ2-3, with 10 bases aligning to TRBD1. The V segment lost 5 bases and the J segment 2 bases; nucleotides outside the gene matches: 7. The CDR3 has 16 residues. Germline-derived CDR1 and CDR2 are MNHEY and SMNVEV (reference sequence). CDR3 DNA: TGTGCCAGCAGTCTAGGGACAGGGGCCATCACAGATACGCAGTATTTT. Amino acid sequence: CASSLGTGAITDTQYF.

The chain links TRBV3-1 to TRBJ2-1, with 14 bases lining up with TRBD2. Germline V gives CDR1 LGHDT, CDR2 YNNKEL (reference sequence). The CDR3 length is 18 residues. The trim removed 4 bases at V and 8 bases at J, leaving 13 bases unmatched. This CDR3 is CASSRNPQRLAGGDEQFF. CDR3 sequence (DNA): TGTGCCAGCAGCCGCAACCCTCAAAGACTAGCGGGAGGGGATGAGCAGTTCTTC.

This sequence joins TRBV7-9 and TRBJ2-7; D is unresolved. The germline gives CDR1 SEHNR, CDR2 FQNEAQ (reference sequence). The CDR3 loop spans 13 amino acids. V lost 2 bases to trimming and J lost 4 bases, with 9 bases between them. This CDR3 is CASSLKTDYEQYF. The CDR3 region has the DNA TGTGCCAGCAGCTTAAAAACAGATTACGAGCAGTACTTC. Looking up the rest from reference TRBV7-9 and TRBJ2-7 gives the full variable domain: DTGVSQNPRHKITKRGQNVTFRCDPISEHNRLYWYRQTLGQGPEFLTYFQNEAQLEKSRLLSDRFSAERPKGSFSTLEIQRTEQGDSAMYLCASSLKTDYEQYFGPGTRLTVT.

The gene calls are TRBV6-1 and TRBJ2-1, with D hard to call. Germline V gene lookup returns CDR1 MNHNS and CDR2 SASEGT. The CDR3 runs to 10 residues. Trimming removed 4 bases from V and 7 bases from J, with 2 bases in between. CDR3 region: CASSANEQFF. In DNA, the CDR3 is TGTGCCAGCAGTGCTAATGAGCAGTTCTTC.